This passage covers 19 T cell receptor beta chains from one sample sequenced in a study of T cells in Graves' hyperthyroidism and ophthalmopathy. TCR beta CDR3 region amplification was performed from RNA transcripts. When the TCR CDR3 underwent first-round RT-PCR, the HTBI primer set was used. TCRdb fed the multiplex PCR reads into MiXCR, producing one record per CDR3 protein. The sample carries a few hundred thousand distinct CDR3 sequences, around 14% recorded once. Sequenced: blood. The receptors were gathered from a woman younger than 30 with Graves' hyperthyroidism.

There are many counts of this clonotype. J is TRBJ2-3 and V is TRBV10-3, with D unclear. Trimming took 5 bases from V and 4 from J, leaving 10 bases between them. The CDR3 runs 13 residues. Germline-derived CDR1 and CDR2 are ENHRY and SYGVKD. CDR3 in amino acids: CAISRSRSDTQYF. The CDR3 coding sequence is TGTGCCATCAGTCGATCGCGCTCAGATACGCAGTATTTT.

This clonotype was observed many times. J is TRBJ2-5 and V is TRBV7-6; 7 bases line up with TRBD2. The CDR3 runs to 17 residues. Trimming took 1 base from V and 5 from J; bases not matched to a gene: 13. Germline CDR1 reads SGHVS; CDR2 reads FNYEAQ. CDR3 nucleotide sequence: TGTGCCAGCAGCTTAGAAGACGGCGGGAGCCCGGGGGAGACCCAGTACTTC. It encodes CASSLEDGGSPGETQYF. Together with reference TRBV7-6 and TRBJ2-5, the CDR3 gives the full variable domain: GAGVSQSPRYKVTKRGQDVALRCDPISGHVSLYWYRQALGQGPEFLTYFNYEAQQDKSGLPNDRFSAERPEGSISTLTIQRTEQRDSAMYRCASSLEDGGSPGETQYFGPGTRLLVL.

The rearrangement joins TRBV7-8 to TRBJ2-5; D is perhaps TRBD1 (5 bases). The germline V and J ends were trimmed by 2 bases and 1 base, with 8 bases remaining between them. CDR1 SGHVS and CDR2 FQNEAQ come from the germline V gene. This CDR3 contains 14 residues. The CDR3 DNA reads TGTGCCAGCAGCTTAATTAGGGGCCAAGAGACCCAGTACTTC. Protein: CASSLIRGQETQYF.

There are many counts of this clonotype. The chain has TRBV20-1 and TRBJ1-5, with TRBD1 identical over 9 bases. The junction had 1 base not matched to a gene; V was cut back by 0 bases and J by 4 bases. This CDR3 is 14 amino acids long. CDR1 and CDR2 (germline): DFQATT, SNEGSKA (reference sequence). For the CDR3, the DNA is TGCAGTGCTAGAGAGGGACAGGGTAATCAGCCCCAGCATTTT. Its protein is CSAREGQGNQPQHF.

Many counts were recorded for this clonotype. V gene TRBV6-1 combines with J gene TRBJ2-5; 8 positions agree with TRBD1. The germline gives CDR1 MNHNS, CDR2 SASEGT. V gave up 5 bases and J gave up 1 base; unmatched junction bases: 3. The CDR3 loop spans 14 amino acids. CDR3 coding DNA: TGTGCCAGCAGTTCGGGACAGGTCCAAGAGACCCAGTACTTC. It is translated as CASSSGQVQETQYF.

This clonotype was detected many times. V and J are TRBV18 and TRBJ2-2, with TRBD1 identical over 8 bases. V gave up 6 bases and J gave up 1 base; unmatched junction bases: 10. Germline CDR1 reads KGHSH; CDR2 reads LQKENI. This CDR3 contains 17 residues. CDR3 loop: CASSLDSGTGNTGELFF. In DNA, the CDR3 is TGTGCCAGCTCCCTTGACTCCGGGACAGGGAACACCGGGGAGCTGTTTTTT.

This chain connects TRBV12-3 or TRBV12-4 to TRBJ2-1; a possible D gene is TRBD1 (5 bases). The V end lost 6 bases, the J end lost 0 bases, and 12 bases lay between the germline ends. CDR3 size: 15 residues. The CDR3 DNA follows: TGTGCCAGCAGACAACCCGGACACTCCTACAATGAGCAGTTCTTC. It codes for CASRQPGHSYNEQFF.

This clonotype was seen many times. The CDR3 DNA sequence: TGTGCCAGCAGCCAAGGCAGCCAGGGGGCGTCCGGGGAGCTGTTTTTT. Its protein is CASSQGSQGASGELFF. The chain is built from TRBV3-1 and TRBJ2-2; 8 bases align to TRBD1. The CDR3 consists of 16 residues. V was clipped by 1 base and J by 6 bases; unmatched bases: 7. Germline CDR1 is LGHDT and CDR2 is YNNKEL (reference sequence).

Many counts were recorded for this clonotype. The rearrangement joins TRBV5-6 to TRBJ2-7, with D unresolved. V was trimmed by 0 bases and J by 2 bases, leaving 3 bases between them. The CDR3 spans 12 residues. Germline V gene sequence: CDR1 SGHDT, CDR2 YYEEEE. The CDR3 here is CASSLDAYEQYF. The DNA of the CDR3 is TGTGCCAGCAGCTTGGATGCCTACGAGCAGTACTTC. Complete variable domain (other parts from reference TRBV5-6 and TRBJ2-7): DAGVTQSPTHLIKTRGQQVTLRCSPKSGHDTVSWYQQALGQGPQFIFQYYEEEERQRGNFPDRFSGHQFPNYSSELNVNALLLGDSALYLCASSLDAYEQYFGPGTRLTVT.

J is TRBJ2-6 and V is TRBV5-5; weak D call: TRBD1 (6 bases). Germline CDR1 SGHKS, CDR2 YYEKEE (reference sequence). V lost 4 bases and J lost 3, with 11 bases in between. The CDR3 covers 15 residues. This CDR3 is CASSTQGSGANVLTF. Written as DNA, the CDR3 is TGTGCCAGCAGCACACAGGGCAGTGGGGCCAACGTCCTGACTTTC.

This clonotype appeared many times. This chain uses TRBV5-1 with TRBJ1-1; TRBD1 agrees at 7 bases. Germline CDR1 reads SGHRS; CDR2 reads YFSETQ. The CDR3 totals 16 residues. Trimming took 0 bases from V and 0 from J; bases not matched to a gene: 5. The CDR3 region has the DNA TGCGCCAGCAGCTTGGATACAGGGGCTTTGAACACTGAAGCTTTCTTT. Translation: CASSLDTGALNTEAFF.

This clonotype was seen at least ten times. The CDR3 spells CASSPTTPAYNEQFF. The CDR3 coding sequence is TGTGCCAGCAGTCCGACAACACCGGCCTACAATGAGCAGTTCTTC. This rearrangement joins TRBV28 to TRBJ2-1; D gene unclear. The length of the CDR3 is 15 residues. Trimming removed 5 bases from V and 2 bases from J, with 13 bases in between. The V gene's germline CDR1 is MDHEN and CDR2 SYDVKM.

This clonotype was seen at least ten times. The chain couples TRBV6-1 to TRBJ1-1; the D is unclear. CDR3 length equals 13 residues. Germline V gives CDR1 MNHNS, CDR2 SASEGT. The germline V and J ends were trimmed by 6 bases and 6 bases, with 14 bases remaining between them. CDR3: CASSSTGVAEAFF. Here the CDR3 DNA reads TGTGCCAGCAGCTCAACCGGGGTAGCTGAAGCTTTCTTT.

Only a few counts were recorded for this clonotype. The chain recombines TRBV7-9 with TRBJ1-6, with a possible D match to TRBD1 (5 bases). Trimming cost V 3 bases and J 9 bases, with 15 bases left between them. Germline CDR1 and CDR2: SEHNR and FQNEAQ (reference sequence). The CDR3 has 15 residues. CDR3 protein: CASSFDRGVSSPLHF. CDR3 nucleotides: TGTGCCAGCAGCTTTGATCGGGGGGTTTCTTCACCCCTCCACTTT.

The chain is built from TRBV14 and TRBJ2-7; 8 bases are shared with TRBD1. The CDR3 spans 14 residues. With 3 bases clipped from V and 5 bases from J, the junction kept 6 bases outside the gene matches. CDR1 and CDR2 (germline): SGHDN, FVKESK. CDR3 nucleotide sequence: TGTGCCAGCAGCCAGACAGGGGTAGAACACGAGCAGTACTTC. Protein product: CASSQTGVEHEQYF.

This clonotype was seen repeatedly, ten times or more. V gene TRBV7-2 combines with J gene TRBJ2-2; no reliable D call. The germline V gene encodes CDR1 SGHTA and CDR2 FQGNSA. With 4 bases removed from V and 8 bases from J, the gap between germline ends came to 17 bases. The CDR3 totals 15 residues. The CDR3 reads CASSSPRLAQGELFF. The CDR3 DNA follows: TGTGCCAGCAGCTCACCTAGACTGGCCCAGGGGGAGCTGTTTTTT.

This chain links TRBV20-1 with TRBJ2-1; 13 bases match TRBD2. The CDR3 extends over 16 amino acids. Germline CDR1 is DFQATT and CDR2 is SNEGSKA (reference sequence). J gave up 2 bases and V 6 bases, and 7 bases lay outside the gene matches. CDR3 amino acids: CSANRLAGGPYNEQFF. CDR3 coding DNA: TGCAGTGCCAACCGACTAGCGGGGGGCCCCTACAATGAGCAGTTCTTC.

In its sample, this clonotype was seen many times. The J gene is TRBJ1-3, the V gene TRBV28, with D possibly matching TRBD1 (5 bases). The CDR3 is made up of 17 amino acids. Germline CDR1 reads MDHEN; CDR2 reads SYDVKM. Trimming removed 6 bases from V and 2 bases from J, with 20 bases in between. CDR3 in DNA: TGTGCCAGCAGACGACCCCGCCTGGGGGTCCCTGGAAACACCATATATTTT. Protein: CASRRPRLGVPGNTIYF.

J is TRBJ1-3 and V is TRBV20-1; D gene unclear. The CDR3 loop spans 11 amino acids. Germline CDR1 reads DFQATT; CDR2 reads SNEGSKA (reference sequence). V shed 6 bases and J shed 4 bases, with 7 bases lying between them. The CDR3 bases are TGCAGTGCGGCGGTCGGAAACACCATATATTTT. This encodes CSAAVGNTIYF.